Below are 13 T cell receptor beta chains sequenced from a single sample in a study of blood T cell repertoires in COVID-19. Profiled with immunoSEQ multiplex PCR; TCRdb holds only in-frame clones, not every one. The data hold hundreds of thousands of clones, with around nine tenths observed a single time. The sample comprised peripheral blood. Receptors were obtained from a man between 65 and 85 years old with acute or convalescent COVID-19.

The rearrangement links TRBV6-2 or TRBV6-3 to TRBJ2-7; D is perhaps TRBD2 (5 bases). V gave up 0 bases and J gave up 5 bases, with 11 bases separating them. CDR1 and CDR2 from the germline V gene are MNHEY and SVGEGT. The CDR3 spans 14 residues. CDR3 residues: CASSYSSGRDEQYF. The CDR3, as DNA: TGTGCCAGCAGTTACTCCAGCGGTCGGGACGAGCAGTACTTC.

V and J are TRBV5-5 and TRBJ1-1; D possibly corresponds to TRBD1 (6 bases). Germline V lookup: CDR1 SGHKS, CDR2 YYEKEE (reference sequence). The CDR3 loop spans 15 amino acids. V was clipped by 0 bases and J by 5 bases, with 14 bases between them. The CDR3 sequence is CASSLVGGRETEAFF. The CDR3, as DNA: TGTGCCAGCAGCTTGGTCGGGGGGCGGGAAACTGAAGCTTTCTTT.

J is TRBJ2-1 and V is TRBV2, with D possibly TRBD1 on 6 matching bases. Trimming took off 0 bases at V and 5 bases at J, with 14 bases between the two ends. CDR3 size: 16 residues. Looked up from germline, CDR1 is SNHLY and CDR2 is FYNNEI. The CDR3 is CASSEAGAVWDNEQFF. In DNA, the CDR3 is TGTGCCAGCAGTGAAGCGGGGGCTGTTTGGGACAATGAGCAGTTCTTC.

The genes are TRBV2 and TRBJ1-1; TRBD1 matches at 9 bases. Losses at the gene ends were 4 bases for V and 5 bases for J; bases not matched to a gene: 5. The germline CDR1 and CDR2 sequences are SNHLY and FYNNEI. This CDR3 is 14 amino acids long. This chain's CDR3 is CASSGQGVRTEAFF. The DNA of the CDR3 is TGTGCCAGCAGTGGACAGGGGGTGAGGACTGAAGCTTTCTTT.

The V gene is TRBV5-1, the J gene TRBJ2-1; 13 positions agree with TRBD2. The junction had 4 bases not matched to a gene; V was cut back by 4 bases and J by 0 bases. The CDR3 totals 17 residues. Germline CDR1 SGHRS, CDR2 YFSETQ. CDR3 sequence reads: CASSTGTSGASYNEQFF. CDR3 nucleotide sequence: TGCGCCAGCAGCACCGGGACTAGCGGGGCCTCCTACAATGAGCAGTTCTTC.

Regarding this clone: Other DNA sequences in the sample encode the same CDR3. V and J are TRBV4-3 and TRBJ1-2; perhaps TRBD1 as D (6 bases). The CDR3 totals 15 residues. V lost 0 bases and J 5 bases, leaving 13 bases between the germline ends. The germline gives CDR1 LGHNA, CDR2 YSLEER. The CDR3 loop reads CASSQDRGTLYGYTF. DNA for the CDR3: TGCGCCAGCAGCCAAGACAGGGGCACACTATATGGCTACACCTTC.

The chain couples TRBV5-6 to TRBJ2-3; 10 bases align to TRBD2. Germline trimming cut 4 bases from V and 2 bases from J; bases unmatched to any gene: 7. Looked up from germline, CDR1 is SGHDT and CDR2 is YYEEEE. The CDR3 consists of 16 residues. The CDR3 protein is CASSHRLAGHTDTQYF. CDR3 DNA sequence: TGTGCCAGCAGCCATAGACTAGCGGGTCACACAGATACGCAGTATTTT.

This rearrangement joins TRBV5-1 to TRBJ2-7, with 7 bases fitting TRBD1. In germline, CDR1 is SGHRS, CDR2 YFSETQ. This CDR3 is 12 amino acids long. The V segment lost 0 bases and the J segment 11 bases; nucleotides outside the gene matches: 5. The CDR3 DNA follows: TGCGCCAGCAGCTTGGGACAGGGAAAGGAGTACTTC. This sequence encodes CASSLGQGKEYF.

V gene TRBV29-1 combines with J gene TRBJ2-3; 10 bases map to TRBD2. The CDR3 loop spans 15 amino acids. CDR1 is SQVTM and CDR2 is ANQGSEA in the germline V gene. V shed 6 bases, J shed 2 bases, and the junction held 8 bases outside the gene matches. The CDR3 bases are TGCAGCGTCGCGCCTAGCGGGGGAATCACAGATACGCAGTATTTT. Protein product: CSVAPSGGITDTQYF.

The chain combines TRBV10-3 with TRBJ2-1, with TRBD2 matching over 9 bases. The CDR3 totals 17 residues. Germline CDR1 is ENHRY and CDR2 is SYGVKD. Losses at the gene ends were 0 bases for V and 4 bases for J; bases not matched to a gene: 7. The CDR3 loop reads CAISESKSSGGYNEQFF. CDR3 DNA: TGTGCCATCAGTGAGTCGAAGAGTAGCGGGGGTTACAATGAGCAGTTCTTC.

The V call is TRBV6-6, the J call TRBJ2-5, with 11 positions matching TRBD1. Germline values: CDR1 MNHNY, CDR2 SVGAGI (reference sequence). Trimming took 9 bases from V and 2 from J; bases not matched to a gene: 5. The CDR3 consists of 14 residues. This CDR3 is CASGTGGRQETQYF. CDR3 nucleotide sequence: TGTGCCAGTGGGACAGGGGGTAGGCAAGAGACCCAGTACTTC.

V usage is TRBV3-1 (or the pseudogene TRBV3-2) and J usage is TRBJ2-7; TRBD2 matches 10 bases. CDR1 is LGHDT and CDR2 is YNNKEL in the germline V gene (reference sequence). This CDR3 contains 15 residues. Losses at the gene ends were 0 bases for V and 9 bases for J; bases not matched to a gene: 8. The CDR3: CASSQEWSGGAGQYF. The CDR3, as DNA: TGTGCCAGCAGCCAAGAATGGAGCGGGGGGGCCGGGCAGTACTTC.

The chain carries TRBV28 and TRBJ2-3, with a tentative D call TRBD2 (6 bases). CDR3 length: 15 amino acids. Germline assignment: CDR1 MDHEN and CDR2 SYDVKM. V dropped 5 bases and J dropped 4 bases, with 16 bases sitting between them. Written as DNA, the CDR3 is TGTGCCAGCAGTGAGCCACTAGCTAAGGCAGATACGCAGTATTTT. This translates into CASSEPLAKADTQYF.